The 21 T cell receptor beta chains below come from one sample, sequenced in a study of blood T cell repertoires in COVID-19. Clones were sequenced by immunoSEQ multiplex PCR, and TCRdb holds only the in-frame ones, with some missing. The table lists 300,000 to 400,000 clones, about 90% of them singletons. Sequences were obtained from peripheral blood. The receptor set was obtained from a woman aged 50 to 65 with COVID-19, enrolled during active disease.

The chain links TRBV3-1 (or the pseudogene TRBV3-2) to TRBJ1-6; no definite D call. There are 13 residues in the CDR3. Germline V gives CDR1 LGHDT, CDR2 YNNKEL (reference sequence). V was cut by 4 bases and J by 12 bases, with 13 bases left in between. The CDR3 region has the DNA TGTGCCAGCAGCCGACTAGCGGGTTTACCCCTCCACTTT. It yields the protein CASSRLAGLPLHF.

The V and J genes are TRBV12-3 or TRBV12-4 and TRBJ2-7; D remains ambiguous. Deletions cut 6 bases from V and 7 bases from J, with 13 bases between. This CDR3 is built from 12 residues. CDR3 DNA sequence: TGTGCCAGCAGCACCCCCGGGTGGGAGCAGTACTTC. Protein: CASSTPGWEQYF.

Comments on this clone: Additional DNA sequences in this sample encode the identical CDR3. The CDR3 protein is CASSLGQGPTEAFF. The CDR3 DNA reads TGTGCCAGCAGCTTAGGTCAGGGGCCCACTGAAGCTTTCTTT. This chain joins TRBV7-8 and TRBJ1-1; TRBD1 might be the D (6 bases). Trimming cost V 1 base and J 4 bases, with 10 bases left between them. Germline V gene sequence: CDR1 SGHVS, CDR2 FQNEAQ. The CDR3 has 14 amino acids.

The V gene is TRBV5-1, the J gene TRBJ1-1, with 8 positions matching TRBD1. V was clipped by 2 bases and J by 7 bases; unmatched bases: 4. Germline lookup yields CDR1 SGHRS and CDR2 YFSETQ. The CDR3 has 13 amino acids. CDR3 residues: CASSFSGGFEAFF. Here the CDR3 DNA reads TGCGCCAGCAGCTTTTCAGGGGGCTTTGAAGCTTTCTTT.

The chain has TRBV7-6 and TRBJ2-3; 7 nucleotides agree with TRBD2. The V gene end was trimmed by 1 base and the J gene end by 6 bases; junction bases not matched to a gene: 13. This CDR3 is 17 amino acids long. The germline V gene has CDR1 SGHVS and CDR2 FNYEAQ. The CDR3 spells CASSLVPPSGGEDTQYF. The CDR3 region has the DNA TGTGCCAGCAGCTTAGTACCGCCTAGCGGAGGGGAGGATACGCAGTATTTT.

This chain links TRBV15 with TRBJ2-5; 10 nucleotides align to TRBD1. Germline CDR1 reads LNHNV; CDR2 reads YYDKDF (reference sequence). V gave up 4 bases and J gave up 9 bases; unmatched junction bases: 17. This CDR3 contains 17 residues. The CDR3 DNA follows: TGTGCCACCAGCACCGACCTCAAGACAGGGGGCAAGATGGCCCAGTACTTC. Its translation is CATSTDLKTGGKMAQYF. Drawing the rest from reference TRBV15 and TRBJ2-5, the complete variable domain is DAMVIQNPRYQVTQFGKPVTLSCSQTLNHNVMYWYQQKSSQAPKLLFHYYDKDFNNEADTPDNFQSRRPNTSFCFLDIRSPGLGDTAMYLCATSTDLKTGGKMAQYFGPGTRLLVL.

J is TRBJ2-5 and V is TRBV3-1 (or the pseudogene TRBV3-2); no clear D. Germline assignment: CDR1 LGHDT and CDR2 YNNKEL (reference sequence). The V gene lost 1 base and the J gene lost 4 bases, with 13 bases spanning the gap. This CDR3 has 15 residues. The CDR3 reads CASSQGVGSRETQYF. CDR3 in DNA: TGTGCCAGCAGCCAAGGTGTTGGTAGCCGAGAGACCCAGTACTTC.

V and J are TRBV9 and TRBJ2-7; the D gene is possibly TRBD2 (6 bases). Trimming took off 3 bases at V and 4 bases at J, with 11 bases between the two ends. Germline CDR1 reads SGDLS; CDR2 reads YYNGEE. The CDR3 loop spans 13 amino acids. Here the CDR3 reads CASSGAGPYEQYF. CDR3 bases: TGTGCCAGCAGCGGGGCGGGGCCTTACGAGCAGTACTTC.

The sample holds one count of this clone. CDR3 in amino acids: CASSLLLDRVSTSEAFF. The DNA of the CDR3 is TGTGCCAGCAGCCTCCTTTTAGACAGGGTATCGACGTCTGAAGCTTTCTTT. This chain connects TRBV3-1 (or the pseudogene TRBV3-2) to TRBJ1-1, with 7 bases matching TRBD1. V gave up 4 bases and J gave up 6 bases; unmatched junction bases: 17. The CDR3 covers 17 residues. The V gene's germline CDR1 is LGHDT and CDR2 YNNKEL (reference sequence).

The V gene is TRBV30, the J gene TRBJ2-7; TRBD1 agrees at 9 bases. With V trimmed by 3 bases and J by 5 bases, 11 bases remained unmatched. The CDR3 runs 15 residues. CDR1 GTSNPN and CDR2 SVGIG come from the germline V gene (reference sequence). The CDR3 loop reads CAWSRGQGINDEQYF. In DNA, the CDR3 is TGTGCCTGGAGCAGGGGACAGGGCATTAATGACGAGCAGTACTTC.

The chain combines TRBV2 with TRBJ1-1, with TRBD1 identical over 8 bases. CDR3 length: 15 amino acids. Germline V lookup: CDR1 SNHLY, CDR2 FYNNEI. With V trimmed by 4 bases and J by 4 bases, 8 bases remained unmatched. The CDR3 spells CASSGTGGVSTEAFF. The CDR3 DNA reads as TGTGCCAGCAGTGGCACAGGGGGTGTGAGCACTGAAGCTTTCTTT. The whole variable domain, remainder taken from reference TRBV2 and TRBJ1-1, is EPEVTQTPSHQVTQMGQEVILRCVPISNHLYFYWYRQILGQKVEFLVSFYNNEISEKSEIFDDQFSVERPDGSNFTLKIRSTKLEDSAMYFCASSGTGGVSTEAFFGQGTRLTVV.

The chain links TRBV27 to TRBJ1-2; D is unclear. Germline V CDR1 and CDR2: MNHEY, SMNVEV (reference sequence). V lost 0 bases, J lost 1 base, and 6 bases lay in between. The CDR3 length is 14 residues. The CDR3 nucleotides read TGTGCCAGCAGTTTATCTCACAGTAACTATGGCTACACCTTC. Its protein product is CASSLSHSNYGYTF.

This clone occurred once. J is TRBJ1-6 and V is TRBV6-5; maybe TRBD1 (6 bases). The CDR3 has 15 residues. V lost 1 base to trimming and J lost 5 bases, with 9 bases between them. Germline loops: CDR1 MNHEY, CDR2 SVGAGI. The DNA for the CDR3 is TGTGCCAGCAGTTACTGGACAGCAGATAATTCACCCCTCCACTTT. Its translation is CASSYWTADNSPLHF.

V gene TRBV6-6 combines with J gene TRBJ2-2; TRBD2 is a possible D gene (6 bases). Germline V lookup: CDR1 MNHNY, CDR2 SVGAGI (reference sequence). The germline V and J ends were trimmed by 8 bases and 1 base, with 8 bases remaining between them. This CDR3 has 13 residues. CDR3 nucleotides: TGTGCCAGCGCCGGGGGGAACACCGGGGAGCTGTTTTTT. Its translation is CASAGGNTGELFF.

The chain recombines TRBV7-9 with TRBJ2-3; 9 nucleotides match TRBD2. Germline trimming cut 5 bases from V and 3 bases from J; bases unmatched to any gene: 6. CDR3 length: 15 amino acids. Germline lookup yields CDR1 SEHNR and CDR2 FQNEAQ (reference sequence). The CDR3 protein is CASSNSGSGTDTQYF. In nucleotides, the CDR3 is TGTGCCAGCAGCAATAGCGGGAGCGGGACAGATACGCAGTATTTT.

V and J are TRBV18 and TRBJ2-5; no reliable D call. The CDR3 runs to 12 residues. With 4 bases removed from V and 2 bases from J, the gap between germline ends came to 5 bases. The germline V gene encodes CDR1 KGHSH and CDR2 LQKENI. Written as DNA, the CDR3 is TGTGCCAGCTCACATTATCAAGAGACCCAGTACTTC. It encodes CASSHYQETQYF. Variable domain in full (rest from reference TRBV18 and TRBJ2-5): NAGVMQNPRHLVRRRGQEARLRCSPMKGHSHVYWYRQLPEEGLKFMVYLQKENIIDESGMPKERFSAEFPKEGPSILRIQQVVRGDSAAYFCASSHYQETQYFGPGTRLLVL.

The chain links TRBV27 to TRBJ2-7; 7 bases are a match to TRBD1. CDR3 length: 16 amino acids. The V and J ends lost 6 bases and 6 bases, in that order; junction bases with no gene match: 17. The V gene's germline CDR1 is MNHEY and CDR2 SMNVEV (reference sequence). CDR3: CASSSTVGTDVGEQYF. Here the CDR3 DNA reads TGTGCCAGCAGCTCAACAGTTGGGACAGACGTGGGCGAGCAGTACTTC.

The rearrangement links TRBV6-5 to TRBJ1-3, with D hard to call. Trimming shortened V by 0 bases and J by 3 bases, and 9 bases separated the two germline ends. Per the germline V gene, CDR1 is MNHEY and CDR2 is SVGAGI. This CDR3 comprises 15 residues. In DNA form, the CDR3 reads TGTGCCAGCAGTTACTCATGGGCAGATGGAAACACCATATATTTT. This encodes CASSYSWADGNTIYF.

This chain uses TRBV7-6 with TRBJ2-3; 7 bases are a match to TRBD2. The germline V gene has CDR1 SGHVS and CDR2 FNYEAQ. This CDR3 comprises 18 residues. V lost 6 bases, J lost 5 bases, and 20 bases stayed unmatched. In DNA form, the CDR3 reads TGTGCCAGCAGGAAAAGCCCGATCACCGCGGGAGCTAAAGATACGCAGTATTTT. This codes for CASRKSPITAGAKDTQYF.

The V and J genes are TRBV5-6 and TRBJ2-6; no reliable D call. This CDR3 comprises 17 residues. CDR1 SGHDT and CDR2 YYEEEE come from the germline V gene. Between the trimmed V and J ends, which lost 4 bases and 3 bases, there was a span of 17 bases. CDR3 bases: TGTGCCAGCAGCCGTGAACTAACGCGCGTTGGGGCCAACGTCCTGACTTTC. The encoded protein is CASSRELTRVGANVLTF.

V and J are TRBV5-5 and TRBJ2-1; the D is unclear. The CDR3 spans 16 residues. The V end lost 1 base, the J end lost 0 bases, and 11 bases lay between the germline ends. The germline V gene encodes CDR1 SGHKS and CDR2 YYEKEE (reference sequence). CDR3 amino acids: CASSLLRINSYNEQFF. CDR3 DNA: TGTGCCAGCAGCTTGCTGAGGATAAACTCCTACAATGAGCAGTTCTTC.